These T cell receptor beta chains were read from a single sample in a study of T cell repertoires in cytomegalovirus infection. MiXCR, run by TCRdb on the reads, gives a single entry per CDR3 protein. Of around 260,000 distinct CDR3 sequences in the sample, approximately 9.2% were seen once. The sequencing input was PBMCs. These TCRs come from a human donor in good health (CMV status not recorded). Some clones in this sample may be carry-over from other donors' samples. CDR3s leave out the opening cysteine and the closing phenylalanine or tryptophan.

CDR3aa	v_gene	j_gene
ASIGTWSSASTDTQY	TRBV19	TRBJ2-3
ASSYPLSSGIPNNQPQH	TRBV6-2/TRBV6-3	TRBJ1-5
ASSPGLAKPQSTDTQY	TRBV7-2	TRBJ2-3
ASSPQGGIETQY	TRBV11-2	TRBJ2-5
ASSLRTGVIDTQY	TRBV28	TRBJ2-3
ASSLTSGRAENIQY	TRBV7-9	TRBJ2-4
SARDPFSERGAHNEQF	TRBV20-1	TRBJ2-1
SATEGYGYT	TRBV20-1	TRBJ1-2
ASEISGANVLT	TRBV28	TRBJ2-6
ASRTLWGGSYTQY	TRBV6-2/TRBV6-3	TRBJ2-3